This T cell receptor beta chain derives from a study of blood T cell repertoires in COVID-19. Comments on this clone: One end of the junction is discordant with germline, which a read error may explain.

TCRdb's table, derived via immunoSEQ multiplex PCR, lists solely in-frame clones and lacks some. The sample includes roughly 200,000 clones, around 90% of them seen just once. The CDR3 has 13 amino acids. Germline V gene data show CDR1 as SGHTA and CDR2 as FQGNSA. Sequencing was done on a sample of peripheral blood. The V gene is TRBV7-2, the J gene TRBJ2-5, with unresolved D. The source of this sequence is a man aged 45-65 years with acute or convalescent COVID-19. The CDR3: CASSSNYQETQYF. CDR3 nucleotide sequence: TGTGCCAGCAGCTCAAACTACCAGGAGACCCAGTACTTC.